The 19 T cell receptor beta chains below were found in one sample sequenced in a study of T cell clonality in common variable immunodeficiency. TCRdb keeps only in-frame clones here, not all; method: immunoSEQ multiplex PCR. The specimen has approximately 81,000 clones, none found just once. Input material: peripheral blood mononuclear cells. Receptor source: a person between 18 and 75 years old in good health.

This clone was detected ten times or more. The CDR3 end is not reached by the read, which stops 3 residues before it; the germline J gene fills it in. The rearrangement joins TRBV7-2 to TRBJ2-2; 10 bases match TRBD1. V dropped 3 bases and J dropped 5; count of bases not matched to a gene: 3. CDR1 is SGHTA, CDR2 FQGNSA, per germline. The length of the CDR3 is 15 residues. The part of the CDR3 DNA that was read is TGTGCCAGCAGCTTGGGACAGGGGAGGACCGGGGAG. This translates into CASSLGQGRTGE. The complete CDR3 protein is CASSLGQGRTGELFF.

This clone was recorded at least ten times. The read terminates 3 residues ahead of where the CDR3 ends, so the germline J gene completes it. The rearrangement joins TRBV12-3 or TRBV12-4 to TRBJ1-2, with D maybe TRBD1 (6 bases). The CDR3 contains 14 residues. V was pared by 2 bases and J by 5 bases, with 12 bases between. Incomplete CDR3 DNA: TGTGCCAGCAGTTTACTGACAGGACCGTATGGC. Protein sequence: CASSLLTGPYG. The entire CDR3 protein is CASSLLTGPYGYTF.

This clone was detected many times. Mismatch with germline at one junction end may stem from a read error. The read is 3 residues too short to cover the CDR3 end, so that end is filled in from the germline J gene. This sequence joins TRBV7-7 and TRBJ2-1, with 14 bases aligning to TRBD2. The germline CDR1 and CDR2 sequences are SSHAT and FNYEAQ (reference sequence). There are 16 residues in the CDR3. The CDR3 DNA, read in part, is TGTGCTAGCAGCAAAGGACTAGCGGGAGGAGGTCATGAG. Translated: CASSKGLAGGGHE. The entire CDR3 protein is CASSKGLAGGGHEQFF.

The sample holds many counts of this clone. The read falls 3 residues short of the CDR3 end, and the missing part is taken from the germline J gene. The chain joins TRBV28 to TRBJ1-2; TRBD1 is a possible D gene (6 bases). The CDR3 has 14 residues. The V and J ends lost 6 bases and 6 bases respectively, with 17 bases between them. The V gene's germline CDR1 is MDHEN and CDR2 SYDVKM. CDR3 bases read: TGTGCCAGCAGCCGAGCGGGGGGCACGGATGGC. Translating it yields CASSRAGGTDG. The full CDR3 reads CASSRAGGTDGYTF.

This clone was observed many times. The CDR3 end falls 3 residues outside the read, so it is completed with the germline J gene. The chain carries TRBV6-2 or TRBV6-3 and TRBJ2-5; D gene ambiguous. This CDR3 region has 13 residues. V lost 4 bases and J 2 bases, leaving 8 bases between the germline ends. Germline CDR1 MNHEY, CDR2 SVGEGT. The DNA read from the CDR3 is TGTGCCAGCAGTTTCCATCTACAAGAGACC. It translates to CASSFHLQET. The complete CDR3 reads CASSFHLQETQYF.

In its sample, this clone was seen many times. The read finishes 3 residues shy of the CDR3 end, and the germline J gene is used to complete it. V is TRBV20-1 and J is TRBJ2-5; TRBD2 aligns across 10 bases. Trimming took 6 bases from V and 4 from J; bases not matched to a gene: 5. The CDR3 contains 13 residues. Germline V lookup: CDR1 DFQATT, CDR2 SNEGSKA (reference sequence). The DNA read from the CDR3 is TGCAGTGCCGACCGACTAGCGGGAGAGACC. This codes for CSADRLAGET. The whole CDR3 is CSADRLAGETQYF.

This clone was observed many times. The read gets to within 3 residues of the CDR3 end, and the germline J gene fills in the rest. V gene TRBV20-1 combines with J gene TRBJ2-1, with D possibly matching TRBD1 (5 bases). V lost 3 bases and J 8 bases, leaving 14 bases between the germline ends. The CDR3 extends over 13 amino acids. CDR1 is DFQATT, CDR2 SNEGSKA, per germline (reference sequence). The CDR3 bases that were read are TGCAGTGCTAGGCAACTTGAAGGGGATGAG. As protein: CSARQLEGDE. The full-length CDR3 reads as CSARQLEGDEQFF.

This clone was seen many times. With the read ending 3 residues before the CDR3 end, the germline J gene is used to fill in that end. The chain carries TRBV18 and TRBJ2-7; TRBD2 matches at 11 bases. Trimming removed 2 bases from V and 3 bases from J; junction bases left unmatched: 15. CDR3 length: 19 residues. From germline, CDR1 is KGHSH and CDR2 LQKENI. CDR3 bases read: TGTGCCAGCTCACCATTCTTCGGGACTAGCGGAGAAGGAGACTACGAG. Its protein is CASSPFFGTSGEGDYE. The complete CDR3 reads CASSPFFGTSGEGDYEQYF.

This clone was counted at least ten times. The read terminates 3 residues before the CDR3 end, so the remaining end is supplied by the germline J gene. The chain is built from TRBV4-1 and TRBJ2-7, with D unclear. Germline-derived CDR1 and CDR2 are MGHRA and YSYEKL. The CDR3 is 14 residues long. The V gene lost 2 bases and the J gene lost 3 bases, with 11 bases spanning the gap. The DNA read from the CDR3 is TGCGCCAGCAGCCAATCAAAAGTAGACTACGAG. Translating it yields CASSQSKVDYE. The complete CDR3 reads CASSQSKVDYEQYF.

This clone showed up many times. Read data end 3 residues before the CDR3 end; the end is taken from the germline J gene. This sequence joins TRBV5-1 and TRBJ1-1, with unresolved D. The CDR3 has 14 amino acids. From germline, CDR1 is SGHRS and CDR2 YFSETQ. With 1 base removed from V and 2 bases from J, the gap between germline ends came to 9 bases. The sequenced CDR3 bases are TGCGCCAGCAGCTTGTCTAGGTTAAACACTGAA. It encodes CASSLSRLNTE. The full CDR3 protein is CASSLSRLNTEAFF.

This clone was counted many times. CDR3 DNA (partial): TGTGCCAGCAGTCTCACCCGAAGGAATAGCGGGAGTGGCTCCTACGAG. Translated: CASSLTRRNSGSGSYE. The entire CDR3 is CASSLTRRNSGSGSYEQYF. The chain is built from TRBV27 and TRBJ2-7; 9 bases are a match to TRBD2. Read sequence stops 3 residues before the CDR3 end, and the germline J gene provides the missing end. CDR1 MNHEY and CDR2 SMNVEV come from the germline V gene (reference sequence). V lost 5 bases and J lost 0; bases outside the gene matches: 17. CDR3 length: 19 amino acids.

In this sample, this clone turned up many times. The read terminates 3 residues before the CDR3 end, so the remaining end is supplied by the germline J gene. The chain employs TRBV20-1 and TRBJ2-3, with D unresolved. Germline V CDR1 and CDR2: DFQATT, SNEGSKA (reference sequence). Trimming removed 0 bases from V and 2 bases from J, with 9 bases in between. This CDR3 is 14 amino acids long. The covered CDR3 bases are TGCAGTGCTAGAGAGGTTAGCACCACAGATACG. It translates to CSAREVSTTDT. The whole CDR3 protein is CSAREVSTTDTQYF.

The sample holds many counts of this clone. The read terminates 3 residues before the CDR3 end, so the remaining end is supplied by the germline J gene. The rearrangement joins TRBV20-1 to TRBJ2-3; 8 positions match TRBD1. V was pared by 6 bases and J by 1 base, with 6 bases of the junction left unmatched. Per germline, CDR1 DFQATT and CDR2 SNEGSKA (reference sequence). CDR3 length: 14 residues. CDR3 DNA, as far as it was read: TGCAGTGCGACACAGGGGGTGGGCACAGATACG. Translated, it gives CSATQGVGTDT. The complete CDR3 reads CSATQGVGTDTQYF.

This clone was counted ten times or more. The read ends 3 residues before the CDR3 terminus; that terminus is restored from the germline J gene. This chain links TRBV28 with TRBJ2-2, with a tentative D call TRBD2 (5 bases). Between the trimmed V and J ends, which lost 7 bases and 5 bases, there was a span of 11 bases. The CDR3 spans 13 residues. Germline loops: CDR1 MDHEN, CDR2 SYDVKM. The sequenced part of the CDR3 DNA is TGTGCCAGCAAACACGGGGTGACCGGGGAG. This sequence encodes CASKHGVTGE. The entire CDR3 reads CASKHGVTGELFF.

This clone was seen many times. The read falls 3 residues short of the CDR3 end, and the missing part is taken from the germline J gene. V gene TRBV20-1 combines with J gene TRBJ2-3; 10 bases are a match to TRBD1. This CDR3 spans 15 amino acids. From germline, CDR1 is DFQATT and CDR2 SNEGSKA (reference sequence). The V gene end was trimmed by 6 bases and the J gene end by 2 bases; junction bases not matched to a gene: 8. CDR3 DNA, as far as it was read: TGCAGTGCGGACCCGGGACAGGGGTTCACAGATACG. It is translated as CSADPGQGFTDT. The full CDR3 reads CSADPGQGFTDTQYF.

This clone was recorded many times. The read finishes 3 residues shy of the CDR3 end, and the germline J gene is used to complete it. The chain uses TRBV7-3 and TRBJ2-3, with 11 bases lining up with TRBD2. CDR3 length equals 16 residues. Germline-derived CDR1 and CDR2 are SGHTA and FQGTGA. J gave up 1 base and V 4 bases, and 4 bases lay outside the gene matches. CDR3 loop: CASSSSGLAGTDTQYF. The CDR3 DNA, read in part, is TGTGCCAGCAGCTCCTCGGGACTAGCGGGCACAGATACG. Filled out from reference TRBV7-3 and TRBJ2-3, the complete variable domain reads GAGVSQTPSNKVTEKGKYVELRCDPISGHTALYWYRQSLGQGPEFLIYFQGTGAADDSGLPNDRFFAVRPEGSVSTLKIQRTERGDSAVYLCASSSSGLAGTDTQYFGPGTRLTVL.

This clone was detected ten times or more. Read coverage stops 3 residues before the CDR3 terminus; the germline J gene supplies the remainder. The genes are TRBV29-1 and TRBJ2-7, with 9 bases lining up with TRBD1. Germline loops: CDR1 SQVTM, CDR2 ANQGSEA. This CDR3 has 13 residues. J was trimmed by 3 bases and V by 6 bases; bases with no gene match: 6. CDR3: CSVDRGVGYEQYF. The DNA read from the CDR3 is TGCAGCGTGGACAGGGGAGTGGGCTACGAG.

This clone was picked up many times. Sequencing ends 3 residues short of the CDR3 end; the germline J gene provides the rest. V usage is TRBV5-1 and J usage is TRBJ1-3; a possible D gene is TRBD1 (6 bases). The CDR3 consists of 14 residues. Germline V gene sequence: CDR1 SGHRS, CDR2 YFSETQ. The germline V and J ends were trimmed by 1 base and 6 bases, with 11 bases remaining between them. CDR3 DNA (partial): TGCGCCAGCAGCTTGAATGCAGGGGAAAACACC. The encoded protein is CASSLNAGENT. The full CDR3 is CASSLNAGENTIYF.

With respect to this clone: The CDR3 goes on 3 residues after the read ends, and that part is filled in from the germline J gene. The chain combines TRBV5-3 with TRBJ2-7; D might be TRBD2 (6 bases). TRBV5-3 is filed as an ORF, its function uncertain. Trimming pared 5 bases from V and 5 bases from J, leaving 26 bases between. CDR3 size: 17 residues. The sequenced CDR3 bases are TGTGCCAGAAGTTGGCCGAAAATACCTTTCGGGGGAAACGAG. Its protein is CARSWPKIPFGGNE. The entire CDR3 protein is CARSWPKIPFGGNEQYF.